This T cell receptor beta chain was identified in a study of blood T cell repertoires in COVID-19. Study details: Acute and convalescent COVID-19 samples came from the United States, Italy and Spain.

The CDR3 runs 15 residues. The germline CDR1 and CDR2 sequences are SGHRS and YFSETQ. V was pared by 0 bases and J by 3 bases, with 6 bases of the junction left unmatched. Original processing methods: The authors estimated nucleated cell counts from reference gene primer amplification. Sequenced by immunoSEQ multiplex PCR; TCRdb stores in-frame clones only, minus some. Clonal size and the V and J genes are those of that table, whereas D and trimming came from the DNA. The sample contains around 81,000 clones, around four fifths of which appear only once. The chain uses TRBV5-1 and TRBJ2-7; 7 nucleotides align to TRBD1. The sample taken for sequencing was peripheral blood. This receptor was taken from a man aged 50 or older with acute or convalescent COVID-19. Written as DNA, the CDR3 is TGCGCCAGCAGCTTGGCCTCCGGACAGGTCTACGAGCAGTACTTC. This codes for CASSLASGQVYEQYF. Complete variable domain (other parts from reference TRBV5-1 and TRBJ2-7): KAGVTQTPRYLIKTRGQQVTLSCSPISGHRSVSWYQQTPGQGLQFLFEYFSETQRNKGNFPGRFSGRQFSNSRSEMNVSTLELGDSALYLCASSLASGQVYEQYFGPGTRLTVT.